What follows are 24 T cell receptor beta chains derived from one specimen sequenced in a study of metastatic and nonmetastatic thyroid tumors. Until they underwent thyroid surgery, no patient had received any treatment. TCRdb called clones again from the PCR reads with MiXCR. The table records tens of thousands of clones, approximately 15% of them present only once. The specimen was blood. The source is a female donor with papillary thyroid cancer or a benign thyroid nodule (not recorded which). Some clones in this sample may be carry-over from other donors' samples.

This clone was detected many times. This sequence joins TRBV28 and TRBJ2-1; D not resolved. The CDR3 length is 11 residues. The V end lost 5 bases, the J end lost 6 bases, and 5 bases lay between the germline ends. CDR1 is MDHEN and CDR2 is SYDVKM in the germline V gene. This CDR3 is CASSASNEQFF. The CDR3 DNA follows: TGTGCCAGCAGTGCGAGCAATGAGCAGTTCTTC.

This clone was recorded many times. The chain employs TRBV5-1 and TRBJ2-7; D remains unclear. Trimming took 3 bases from V and 2 from J, leaving 12 bases between them. CDR1 is SGHRS, CDR2 YFSETQ, per germline. The CDR3 length is 14 residues. The DNA of the CDR3 is TGCGCCAGCAGCTCCCCCCGGCGGCCCTACGAGCAGTACTTC. This sequence encodes CASSSPRRPYEQYF.

The gene calls are TRBV7-2 and TRBJ2-7, with D perhaps matching TRBD2 (5 bases). Germline V gene data show CDR1 as SGHTA and CDR2 as FQGNSA. V was clipped by 8 bases and J by 0 bases, with 14 bases between them. The CDR3 is 14 amino acids. Written as DNA, the CDR3 is TGTGCCAGCGGTCTTAGCGTAAGCTCCTACGAGCAGTACTTC. Protein product: CASGLSVSSYEQYF.

Regarding this clone: This could be a read error, since a much larger clone is one nucleotide away. No conserved phenylalanine or tryptophan is present at the end of the CDR3, so a read error is the likely explanation. The chain is built from TRBV5-1 and TRBJ2-1; the match to TRBD1 covers 8 bases. CDR1 and CDR2 from the germline V gene are SGHRS and YFSETQ. This CDR3 region has 15 residues. CDR3 region: CAGSFQGARDNEQFL. The CDR3 DNA reads as TGCGCCGGCAGCTTTCAGGGGGCTCGCGACAATGAGCAGTTCTTA.

There are many counts of this clone. This rearrangement joins TRBV20-1 to TRBJ2-3; D is unclear. Trimming stripped 3 bases from V and 1 base from J, with 8 bases between. Looked up from germline, CDR1 is DFQATT and CDR2 is SNEGSKA (reference sequence). The CDR3 runs to 13 residues. The DNA of the CDR3 is TGCAGTGCTAGTCTCTACGGCACAGATACGCAGTATTTT. The encoded protein is CSASLYGTDTQYF.

This clone was seen only a few times. One base away lies a much larger clone, so this may be a sequencing read error. This chain connects TRBV19 to TRBJ1-4; possibly TRBD1 for D (5 bases). The V end was cut by 4 bases, the J end by 5 bases, with 14 bases between. CDR3 size: 15 residues. Per germline, CDR1 LNHDA and CDR2 SQIVND (reference sequence). The CDR3 reads CASSTIQASNEKLFF. The CDR3 DNA sequence: TGTGCCAGTAGTACTATACAGGCATCCAATGAAAAACTGTTTTTT.

This clone has a count of ten or more. The rearrangement joins TRBV2 to TRBJ2-1; 13 positions agree with TRBD2. The germline CDR1 and CDR2 sequences are SNHLY and FYNNEI. This CDR3 is 16 amino acids long. V shed 2 bases, J shed 4 bases, and the junction held 2 bases outside the gene matches. CDR3 sequence (DNA): TGTGCCAGCAGTGAACCGGGACTAGCGGGATACAATGAGCAGTTCTTC. Translating it yields CASSEPGLAGYNEQFF.

Concerning this clone itself: A much more abundant neighbour one base away suggests this may be a read error. The sample holds other DNA sequences that translate to the same CDR3. This chain joins TRBV24-1 and TRBJ2-3; D is ambiguous. In germline, CDR1 is KGHDR, CDR2 SFDVKD. The V gene lost 4 bases and the J gene lost 12 bases, with 19 bases spanning the gap. The CDR3 spans 14 residues. The CDR3 DNA reads as TGTGCCACCAGTGACTCATTTGATAGCACGGGTCAGTATTTT. Encoded protein: CATSDSFDSTGQYF.

This clone came up many times. The sample contains more than one DNA sequence encoding this CDR3. V is TRBV20-1 and J is TRBJ2-7; D is uncertain. V shed 4 bases and J shed 6 bases, with 10 bases lying between them. Germline CDR1 DFQATT, CDR2 SNEGSKA (reference sequence). This CDR3 has 11 residues. The CDR3 loop is CSATPRPEQYF. As DNA, the CDR3 is TGCAGTGCTACCCCCCGGCCCGAGCAGTACTTC.

The sample holds many counts of this clone. This chain uses TRBV6-2 or TRBV6-3 with TRBJ2-1; TRBD2 is a possible D gene (6 bases). The germline V and J ends were trimmed by 6 bases and 8 bases, with 17 bases remaining between them. The CDR3 consists of 14 residues. CDR1 MNHEY and CDR2 SVGEGT come from the germline V gene. The CDR3 bases are TGTGCCAGCAGGGATTCCGCGGGGTGGGATGAGCAGTTCTTC. As protein: CASRDSAGWDEQFF.

This clone has just one count. This chain joins TRBV11-3 and TRBJ1-2; D unresolved. V lost 3 bases and J lost 2, with 7 bases in between. This CDR3 spans 13 amino acids. The germline gives CDR1 SGHNT, CDR2 YENEEA. DNA of the CDR3: TGTGCCAGCAGCTTCGAGGAGAACTATGGCTACACCTTC. This sequence encodes CASSFEENYGYTF.

There are a few counts of this clone. The junction does not match germline at one end; this may be a read error. CDR3 in amino acids: CASSHSKETQYF. The CDR3 DNA reads TGTGCCAGCAGTCACTCAAAAGAGACACAGTACTTC. V gene TRBV28 combines with J gene TRBJ2-5; D is unresolved. Germline V gene data show CDR1 as MDHEN and CDR2 as SYDVKM. There are 12 residues in the CDR3.

This clone has a count of ten or more. The chain combines TRBV19 with TRBJ2-7; 11 nucleotides line up with TRBD2. V was pared by 4 bases and J by 0 bases, with 2 bases of the junction left unmatched. Germline V gene lookup returns CDR1 LNHDA and CDR2 SQIVND (reference sequence). This CDR3 comprises 15 residues. The CDR3 DNA reads TGTGCCAGTAGTACTCTAGCGGGGGGCTCCTACGAGCAGTACTTC. This translates into CASSTLAGGSYEQYF.

Points on this clone: Just one base apart from a much larger clone, this may be a read error. The rearrangement links TRBV5-6 to TRBJ2-1, with D tentatively TRBD1 or TRBD2 (5 bases each). Looked up from germline, CDR1 is SGHDT and CDR2 is YYEEEE. V was trimmed by 3 bases and J by 8 bases, leaving 6 bases between them. The length of the CDR3 is 11 residues. CDR3 sequence (DNA): TGTGCCAGCAGCTGGGGGTATGAGCAGTTCTTC. Amino acids: CASSWGYEQFF.

There are many counts of this clone. The chain links TRBV7-6 to TRBJ2-2; D gene uncertain. The V end was cut by 1 base, the J end by 3 bases, with 12 bases between. The CDR3 runs 16 residues. Germline V gene sequence: CDR1 SGHVS, CDR2 FNYEAQ. The CDR3 is CASSLGGGGYTGELFF. CDR3 DNA sequence: TGTGCCAGCAGCTTAGGTGGCGGCGGCTACACCGGGGAGCTGTTTTTT.

Details on this clone: The junction shows a germline mismatch at one end, possibly a read error. The V call is TRBV27, the J call TRBJ1-1; weak D call: TRBD1 (6 bases). Germline V gene lookup returns CDR1 MNHEY and CDR2 SMNVEV (reference sequence). The CDR3 has 14 residues. The CDR3 region has the DNA TGTGCCATCAGTGAAAGAGGGGGGAGAAAAGGAGCTTTCTTT. It translates to CAISERGGRKGAFF.

This clone was seen ten or more times. The J gene is TRBJ2-5, the V gene TRBV24-1; 9 bases line up with TRBD2. V shed 2 bases and J 7 bases; nucleotides not matched to a gene: 7. The CDR3 runs 15 residues. The germline CDR1 and CDR2 sequences are KGHDR and SFDVKD. CDR3 sequence reads: CATSDSSGTIGTQYF. The CDR3 DNA sequence: TGTGCCACCAGTGATTCTAGCGGGACAATAGGGACCCAGTACTTC.

This clone was seen ten or more times. The V gene is TRBV6-2 or TRBV6-3, the J gene TRBJ1-1; no clear D. The CDR3 has 16 amino acids. Germline-derived CDR1 and CDR2 are MNHEY and SVGEGT. Deletions cut 7 bases from V and 1 base from J, with 19 bases between. CDR3 amino acids: CASTKIVFPGNTEAFF. As DNA, the CDR3 is TGTGCCAGCACCAAAATTGTTTTTCCGGGGAACACTGAAGCTTTCTTT.

The V and J genes are TRBV20-1 and TRBJ2-5; D is uncertain. The length of the CDR3 is 12 residues. Trimming removed 6 bases from V and 4 bases from J, with 12 bases in between. Per germline, CDR1 DFQATT and CDR2 SNEGSKA (reference sequence). CDR3 in DNA: TGCAGTGCAACAGACCGGGTAGAGACCCAGTACTTC. Residues: CSATDRVETQYF.

This clone was seen at least ten times. Other nucleotide sequences from this sample produce the same CDR3. This sequence joins TRBV20-1 and TRBJ2-2; tentatively, D is TRBD1 or TRBD2 (6 bases each). CDR1 is DFQATT, CDR2 SNEGSKA, per germline (reference sequence). V was trimmed by 6 bases and J by 6 bases, leaving 23 bases between them. The CDR3 covers 16 residues. For the CDR3, the DNA is TGCAGTGCCAAAGTGGGGGGCCGCTCGTTCGCCGGGGAGCTGTTTTTT. Amino acids: CSAKVGGRSFAGELFF.

On this clone: The junction does not match germline at one end; this may be a read error. The genes are TRBV11-2 and TRBJ2-1; 7 bases line up with TRBD1. Germline CDR1 reads SGHAT; CDR2 reads FQNNGV. The CDR3 has 14 residues. The CDR3 DNA is TGTGCCATCAGCCAAATCCGACAGGGCGATGAGCAGTTCTTC. This gives the protein CAISQIRQGDEQFF. Based on the CDR3 plus reference TRBV11-2 and TRBJ2-1, the full variable domain is EAGVAQSPRYKIIEKRQSVAFWCNPISGHATLYWYQQILGQGPKLLIQFQNNGVVDDSQLPKDRFSAERLKGVDSTLKIQPAKLEDSAVYLCAISQIRQGDEQFFGPGTRLTVL.

The J gene is TRBJ2-1, the V gene TRBV20-1; 13 nucleotides align to TRBD2. The CDR3 is 20 amino acids. V dropped 5 bases and J dropped 8; count of bases not matched to a gene: 24. The germline V gene encodes CDR1 DFQATT and CDR2 SNEGSKA (reference sequence). This CDR3 reads CSAGPWTSGRDVKAVYEQFF. Here the CDR3 DNA reads TGCAGTGCTGGTCCCTGGACTAGCGGGAGAGATGTGAAGGCTGTCTATGAGCAGTTCTTC.

This clone was counted ten times or more. The CDR3 here is CSARAPYSNEQFF. The CDR3 DNA follows: TGCAGTGCTAGAGCCCCCTATTCAAATGAGCAGTTCTTC. The chain joins TRBV20-1 to TRBJ2-1; D uncertain. CDR1 is DFQATT and CDR2 is SNEGSKA in the germline V gene (reference sequence). V was trimmed by 1 base and J by 7 bases, leaving 11 bases between them. The CDR3 extends over 13 amino acids.

This clone occurred many times. The chain has TRBV15 and TRBJ1-4, with D hard to call. This CDR3 has 16 residues. Per germline, CDR1 LNHNV and CDR2 YYDKDF (reference sequence). Trimming removed 2 bases from V and 8 bases from J, with 18 bases in between. The CDR3 nucleotides read TGTGCCACCAGCAGAATGCACCTGTCTGAGCCCGAAAAACTGTTTTTT. It is translated as CATSRMHLSEPEKLFF.